This T cell receptor beta chain was sequenced in a study of cytomegalovirus exposure and HLA in healthy donors. On the study more broadly: Inside one of the first data releases sat 75 million to 100 million unique TCRs taken from HLA-typed donors.

As concerns this clone: Its antigen remains unidentified.

Study-level results: When a later analysis compared HLA-associated TCR beta chains with equally common others, the HLA-associated chains turned out to be more clonally expanded and to have lower generation probabilities. Highest at DRB1 and lowest at HLA-C, TCR association rates differed among HLA loci in a later analysis.

CDR3 length: 12 amino acids. V dropped 3 bases and J dropped 7 bases, with 10 bases sitting between them. In germline, CDR1 is GTSNPN, CDR2 SVGIG (reference sequence). The PCR had 60 Vbeta and 13 Jbeta primers. The table came from immunoSEQ multiplex PCR; TCRdb's copy has only in-frame clones and leaves some out. The table shows 150,000 or so clones, with about 84% occurring only once. Material: PBMCs. This sequence originates from a man aged 50-59 years in good health and CMV-seropositive. V and J are TRBV30 and TRBJ1-3; unclear D gene. The CDR3 loop reads CAWSQDRNTIYF. In nucleotides, the CDR3 is TGTGCCTGGAGCCAAGATCGGAACACCATATATTTT.